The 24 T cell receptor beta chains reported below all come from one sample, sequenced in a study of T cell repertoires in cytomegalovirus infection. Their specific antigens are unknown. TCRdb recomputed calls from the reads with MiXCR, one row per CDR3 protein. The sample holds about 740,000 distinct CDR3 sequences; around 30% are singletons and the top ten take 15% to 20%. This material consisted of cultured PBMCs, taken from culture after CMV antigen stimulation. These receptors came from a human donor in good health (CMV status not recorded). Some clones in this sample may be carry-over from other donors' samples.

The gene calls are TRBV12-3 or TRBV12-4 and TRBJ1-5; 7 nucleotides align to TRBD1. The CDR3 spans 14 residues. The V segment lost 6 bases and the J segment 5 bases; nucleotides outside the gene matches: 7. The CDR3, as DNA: TGTGCCAGCAGCCGGGACAGCTCCTATCAGCCCCAGCATTTT. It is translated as CASSRDSSYQPQHF.

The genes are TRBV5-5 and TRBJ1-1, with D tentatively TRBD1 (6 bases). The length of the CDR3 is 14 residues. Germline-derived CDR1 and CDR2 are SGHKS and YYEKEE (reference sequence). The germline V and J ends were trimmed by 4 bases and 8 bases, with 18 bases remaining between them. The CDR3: CASSPTRQDGEAFF. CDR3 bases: TGTGCCAGCAGCCCGACCCGACAGGATGGAGAAGCTTTCTTT.

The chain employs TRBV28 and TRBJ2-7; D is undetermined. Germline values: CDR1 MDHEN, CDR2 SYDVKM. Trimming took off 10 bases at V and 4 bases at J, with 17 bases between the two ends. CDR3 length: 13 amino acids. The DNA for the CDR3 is TGTGCCACCAGAATGACACCGGAGTACGAGCAGTACTTC. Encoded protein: CATRMTPEYEQYF.

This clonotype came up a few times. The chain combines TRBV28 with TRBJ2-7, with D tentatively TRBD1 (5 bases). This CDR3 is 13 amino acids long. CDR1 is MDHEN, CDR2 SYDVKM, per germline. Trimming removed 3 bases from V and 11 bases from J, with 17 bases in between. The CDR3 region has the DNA TGTGCCAGCAGTTTTAGCAGGGTCCTAGGGGAGTACTTC. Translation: CASSFSRVLGEYF.

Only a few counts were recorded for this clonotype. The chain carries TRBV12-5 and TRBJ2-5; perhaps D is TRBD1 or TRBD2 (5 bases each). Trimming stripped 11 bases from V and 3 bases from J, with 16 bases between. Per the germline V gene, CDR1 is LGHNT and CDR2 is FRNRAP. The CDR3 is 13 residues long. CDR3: CAGQGTNEETQYF. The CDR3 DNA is TGTGCTGGACAAGGGACGAATGAAGAGACCCAGTACTTC.

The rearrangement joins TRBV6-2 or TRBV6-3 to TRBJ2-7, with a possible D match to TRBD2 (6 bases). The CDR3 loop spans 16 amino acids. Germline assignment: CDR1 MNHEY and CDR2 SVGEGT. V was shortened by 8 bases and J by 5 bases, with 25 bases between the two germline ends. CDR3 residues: CASLQAGTRAYDEQYF. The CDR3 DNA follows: TGTGCCAGCCTACAGGCGGGGACCAGGGCTTACGACGAGCAGTACTTC.

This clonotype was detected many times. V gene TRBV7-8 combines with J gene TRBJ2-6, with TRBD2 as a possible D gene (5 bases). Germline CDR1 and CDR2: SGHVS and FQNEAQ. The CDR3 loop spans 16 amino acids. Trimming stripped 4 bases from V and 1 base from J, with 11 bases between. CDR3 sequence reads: CASSSAGKSGANVLTF. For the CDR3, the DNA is TGTGCCAGCAGCTCCGCCGGGAAATCTGGGGCCAACGTCCTGACTTTC. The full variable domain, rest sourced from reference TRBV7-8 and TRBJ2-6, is GAGVSQSPRYKVAKRGQDVALRCDPISGHVSLFWYQQALGQGPEFLTYFQNEAQLDKSGLPSDRFFAERPEGSVSTLKIQRTQQEDSAVYLCASSSAGKSGANVLTFGAGSRLTVL.

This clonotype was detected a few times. The CDR3 sequence is CASSPIDRATSEAFF. Written as DNA, the CDR3 is TGTGCCAGCAGCCCGATAGACAGAGCCACAAGTGAAGCTTTCTTT. The rearrangement uses TRBV5-6 and TRBJ1-1; TRBD1 might be the D (5 bases). Deletions cut 4 bases from V and 7 bases from J, with 20 bases between. The CDR3 totals 15 residues. The V gene's germline CDR1 is SGHDT and CDR2 YYEEEE. Complete variable domain (other parts from reference TRBV5-6 and TRBJ1-1): DAGVTQSPTHLIKTRGQQVTLRCSPKSGHDTVSWYQQALGQGPQFIFQYYEEEERQRGNFPDRFSGHQFPNYSSELNVNALLLGDSALYLCASSPIDRATSEAFFGQGTRLTVV.

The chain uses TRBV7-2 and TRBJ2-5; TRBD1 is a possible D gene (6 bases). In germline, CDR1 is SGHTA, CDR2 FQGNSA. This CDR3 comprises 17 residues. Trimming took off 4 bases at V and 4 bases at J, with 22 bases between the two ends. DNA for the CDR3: TGTGCCAGCAGCTACCCTGAGGGGGTCCTCCAAGGAGAGACCCAGTACTTC. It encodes CASSYPEGVLQGETQYF. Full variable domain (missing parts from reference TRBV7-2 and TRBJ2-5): GAGVSQSPSNKVTEKGKDVELRCDPISGHTALYWYRQSLGQGLEFLIYFQGNSAPDKSGLPSDRFSAERTGGSVSTLTIQRTQQEDSAVYLCASSYPEGVLQGETQYFGPGTRLLVL.

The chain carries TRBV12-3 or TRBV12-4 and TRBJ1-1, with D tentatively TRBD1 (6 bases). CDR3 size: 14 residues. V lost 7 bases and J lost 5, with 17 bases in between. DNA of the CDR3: TGTGCCAGCACCCTAGTAGGGGGGGTGACTGAAGCTTTCTTT. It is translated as CASTLVGGVTEAFF.

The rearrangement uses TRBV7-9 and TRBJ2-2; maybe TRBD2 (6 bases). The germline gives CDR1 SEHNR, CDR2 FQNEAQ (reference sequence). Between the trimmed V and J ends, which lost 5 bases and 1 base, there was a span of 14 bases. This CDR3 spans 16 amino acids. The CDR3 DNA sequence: TGTGCCAGCAGCGGCCGACTAGAGCTGAACACCGGGGAGCTGTTTTTT. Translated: CASSGRLELNTGELFF.

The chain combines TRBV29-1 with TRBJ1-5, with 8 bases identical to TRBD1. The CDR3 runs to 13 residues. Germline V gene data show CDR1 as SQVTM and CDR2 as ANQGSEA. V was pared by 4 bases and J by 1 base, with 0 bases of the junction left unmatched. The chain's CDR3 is CSVGQGSNQPQHF. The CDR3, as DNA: TGCAGCGTTGGACAGGGGAGCAATCAGCCCCAGCATTTT.

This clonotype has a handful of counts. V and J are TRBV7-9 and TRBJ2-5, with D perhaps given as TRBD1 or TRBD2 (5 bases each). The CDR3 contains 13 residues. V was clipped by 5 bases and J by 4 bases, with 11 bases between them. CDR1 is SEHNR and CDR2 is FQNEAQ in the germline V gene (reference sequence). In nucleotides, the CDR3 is TGTGCCAGCAGCCCGGGACCAGGAGAGACCCAGTACTTC. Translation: CASSPGPGETQYF.

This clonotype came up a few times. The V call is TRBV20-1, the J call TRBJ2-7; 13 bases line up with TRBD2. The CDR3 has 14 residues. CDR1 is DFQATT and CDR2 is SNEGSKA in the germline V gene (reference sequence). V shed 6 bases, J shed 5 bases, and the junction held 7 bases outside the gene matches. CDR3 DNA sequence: TGCAGTGCATCAACTGGGACTAGCGGGAACGAGCAGTACTTC. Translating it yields CSASTGTSGNEQYF.

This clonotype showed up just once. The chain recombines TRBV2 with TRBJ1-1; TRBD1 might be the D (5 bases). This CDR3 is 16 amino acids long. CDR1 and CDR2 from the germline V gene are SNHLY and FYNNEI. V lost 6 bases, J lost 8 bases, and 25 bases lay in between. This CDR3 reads CASSKGPPTRSMEAFF. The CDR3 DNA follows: TGTGCCAGCAGCAAGGGACCTCCGACGCGCTCTATGGAAGCTTTCTTT.

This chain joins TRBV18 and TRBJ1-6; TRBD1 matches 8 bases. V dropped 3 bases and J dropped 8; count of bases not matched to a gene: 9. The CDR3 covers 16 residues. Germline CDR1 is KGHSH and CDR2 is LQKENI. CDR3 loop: CASSPPRTGLDSPLHF. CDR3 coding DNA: TGTGCCAGCTCACCCCCCCGGACAGGGCTTGATTCACCCCTCCACTTT.

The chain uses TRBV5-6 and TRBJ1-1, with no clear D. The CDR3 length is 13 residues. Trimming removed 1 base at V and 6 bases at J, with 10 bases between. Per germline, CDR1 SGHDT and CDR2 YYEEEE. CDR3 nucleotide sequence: TGTGCCAGCAGCTTGAGGAGGAATCCTGAAGCTTTCTTT. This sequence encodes CASSLRRNPEAFF.

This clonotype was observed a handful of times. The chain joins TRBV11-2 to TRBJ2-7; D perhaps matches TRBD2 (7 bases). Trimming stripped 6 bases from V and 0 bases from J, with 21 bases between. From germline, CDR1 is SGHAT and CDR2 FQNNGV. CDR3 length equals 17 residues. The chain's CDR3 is CASSRGGGGPNSYEQYF. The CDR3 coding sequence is TGTGCCAGCAGTAGGGGGGGGGGGGGTCCAAACTCCTACGAGCAGTACTTC.

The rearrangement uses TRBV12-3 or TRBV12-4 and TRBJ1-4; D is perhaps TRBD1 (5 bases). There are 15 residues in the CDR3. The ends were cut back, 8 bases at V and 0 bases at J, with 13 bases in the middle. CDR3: CASWGRGATNEKLFF. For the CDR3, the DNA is TGTGCCAGCTGGGGTAGGGGCGCAACTAATGAAAAACTGTTTTTT.

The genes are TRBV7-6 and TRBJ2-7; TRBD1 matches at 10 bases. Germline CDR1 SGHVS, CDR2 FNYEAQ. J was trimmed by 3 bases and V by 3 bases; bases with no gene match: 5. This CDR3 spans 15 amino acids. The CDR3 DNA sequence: TGTGCCAGCAGCTTCTATGACAGGGGGCTCTACGAGCAGTACTTC. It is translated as CASSFYDRGLYEQYF.

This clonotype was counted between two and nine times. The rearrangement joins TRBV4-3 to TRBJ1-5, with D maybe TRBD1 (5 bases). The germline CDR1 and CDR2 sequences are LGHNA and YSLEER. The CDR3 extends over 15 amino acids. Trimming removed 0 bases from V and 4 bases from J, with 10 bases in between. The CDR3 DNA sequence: TGCGCCAGCAGCCAAGATGTGAAGGGGAATCAGCCCCAGCATTTT. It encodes CASSQDVKGNQPQHF.

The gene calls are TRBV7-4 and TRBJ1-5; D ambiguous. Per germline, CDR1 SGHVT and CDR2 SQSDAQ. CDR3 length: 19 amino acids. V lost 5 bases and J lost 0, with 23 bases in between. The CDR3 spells CASSPGPDWKADSNQPQHF. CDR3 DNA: TGTGCCAGCAGCCCGGGCCCCGACTGGAAAGCCGATAGCAATCAGCCCCAGCATTTT.

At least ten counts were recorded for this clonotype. CDR3 amino acids: CASSPSLWVVAGELYSNQPQHF. The CDR3 region has the DNA TGTGCCAGCAGCCCTTCCCTATGGGTGGTGGCAGGGGAACTTTATAGCAATCAGCCCCAGCATTTT. The V gene is TRBV7-8, the J gene TRBJ1-5, with D perhaps matching TRBD1 (6 bases). V was cut by 5 bases and J by 0 bases, with 32 bases left in between. Germline CDR1 is SGHVS and CDR2 is FQNEAQ. This CDR3 has 22 residues. Drawing the rest from reference TRBV7-8 and TRBJ1-5, the complete variable domain is GAGVSQSPRYKVAKRGQDVALRCDPISGHVSLFWYQQALGQGPEFLTYFQNEAQLDKSGLPSDRFFAERPEGSVSTLKIQRTQQEDSAVYLCASSPSLWVVAGELYSNQPQHFGDGTRLSIL.

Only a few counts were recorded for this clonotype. CDR3 residues: CASSYFAGMGNEKLFF. The CDR3 DNA reads as TGTGCCAGCAGTTACTTTGCGGGGATGGGCAATGAAAAACTGTTTTTT. This chain uses TRBV6-5 with TRBJ1-4; no reliable D call. The CDR3 has 16 amino acids. V was shortened by 1 base and J by 5 bases, with 14 bases between the two germline ends. CDR1 MNHEY and CDR2 SVGAGI come from the germline V gene.